Here is one TCR beta chain with its context. Its cognate antigen is unknown. The CDR3 consists of 18 residues. Germline V gene lookup returns CDR1 KGHDR and CDR2 SFDVKD. Losses at the gene ends were 0 bases for V and 4 bases for J; bases not matched to a gene: 13. This entry belongs to a study of Ad26.COV2.S vaccination and SARS-CoV-2 variants. Study overall: Ad26.COV2.S given intramuscularly, once or twice 56 days apart.

The method was immunoSEQ multiplex PCR; TCRdb's version includes in-frame clones alone and lacks a portion of them. The data show about 680,000 clones, around 89% seen once. Study outcomes and limitations: Recipients of either vaccine or placebo displayed similar breadth of non-spike TCRs.

The treatment here: around 19 received Ad26.COV2.S at low or high dose, single or two shots; 5 received placebo; per-sample allocation not given. After the first vaccine or placebo injection, samples were drawn on day 63. This receptor was taken from a person between 18 and 65 years old who received the Ad26.COV2.S COVID-19 vaccine or a placebo. Sample: peripheral blood, taken in a trial of Ad26.COV2.S vaccine versus placebo. This chain connects TRBV24-1 to TRBJ2-7, with 8 bases matching TRBD2. The CDR3 sequence is CATSDLHRGGPDIYEQYF. The CDR3 nucleotides are TGTGCCACCAGTGATTTGCATCGGGGGGGCCCTGACATTTACGAGCAGTACTTC.